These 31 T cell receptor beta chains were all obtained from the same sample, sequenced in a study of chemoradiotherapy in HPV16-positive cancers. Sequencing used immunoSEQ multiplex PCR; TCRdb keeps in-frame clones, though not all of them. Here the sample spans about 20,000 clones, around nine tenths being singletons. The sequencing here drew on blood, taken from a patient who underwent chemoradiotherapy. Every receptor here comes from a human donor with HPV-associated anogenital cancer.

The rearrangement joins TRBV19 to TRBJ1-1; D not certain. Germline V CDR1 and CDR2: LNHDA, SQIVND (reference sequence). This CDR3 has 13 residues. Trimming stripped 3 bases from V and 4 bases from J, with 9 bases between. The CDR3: CASSMVVTTEAFF. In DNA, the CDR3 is TGTGCCAGTAGTATGGTGGTTACCACTGAAGCTTTCTTT.

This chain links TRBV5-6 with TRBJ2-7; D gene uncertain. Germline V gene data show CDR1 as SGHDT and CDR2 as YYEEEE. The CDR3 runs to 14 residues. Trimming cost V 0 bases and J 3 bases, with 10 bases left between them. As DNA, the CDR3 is TGTGCCAGCAGCTTGGGTCTAGAGTACTACGAGCAGTACTTC. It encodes CASSLGLEYYEQYF.

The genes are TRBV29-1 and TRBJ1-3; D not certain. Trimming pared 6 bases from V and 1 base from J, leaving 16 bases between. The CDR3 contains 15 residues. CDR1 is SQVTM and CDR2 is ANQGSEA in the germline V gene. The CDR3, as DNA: TGCAGCGTGGGCGGTGGATCAGGATCTGGAAACACCATATATTTT. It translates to CSVGGGSGSGNTIYF.

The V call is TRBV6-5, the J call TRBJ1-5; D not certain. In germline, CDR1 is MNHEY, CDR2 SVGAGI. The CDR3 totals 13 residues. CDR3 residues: CATRRAPNQPQHF. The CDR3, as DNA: TGTGCAACCCGAAGGGCTCCTAATCAGCCCCAGCATTTT.

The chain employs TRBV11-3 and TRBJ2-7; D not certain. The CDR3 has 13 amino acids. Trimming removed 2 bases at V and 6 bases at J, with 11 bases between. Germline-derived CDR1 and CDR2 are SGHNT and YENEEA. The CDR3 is CASSLTLGGEQYF. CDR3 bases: TGTGCCAGCAGCTTAACCCTAGGTGGCGAGCAGTACTTC.

The CDR3 nucleotides read TGCGCCAGCAGCTTACAGGGTATTAGCGGGGAGCTGTTTTTT. This sequence encodes CASSLQGISGELFF. The chain links TRBV5-1 to TRBJ2-2; tentative D call: TRBD1 (6 bases). This CDR3 comprises 14 residues. V gave up 2 bases and J gave up 7 bases, with 12 bases separating them. Germline values: CDR1 SGHRS, CDR2 YFSETQ. Looking up the rest from reference TRBV5-1 and TRBJ2-2 gives the full variable domain: KAGVTQTPRYLIKTRGQQVTLSCSPISGHRSVSWYQQTPGQGLQFLFEYFSETQRNKGNFPGRFSGRQFSNSRSEMNVSTLELGDSALYLCASSLQGISGELFFGEGSRLTVL.

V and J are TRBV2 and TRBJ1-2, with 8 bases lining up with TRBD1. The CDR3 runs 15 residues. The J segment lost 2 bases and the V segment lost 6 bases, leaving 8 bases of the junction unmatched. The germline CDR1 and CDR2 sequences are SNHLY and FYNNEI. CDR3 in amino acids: CASRPDRGWNYGYTF. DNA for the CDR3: TGTGCCAGCAGACCCGACAGGGGCTGGAACTATGGCTACACCTTC.

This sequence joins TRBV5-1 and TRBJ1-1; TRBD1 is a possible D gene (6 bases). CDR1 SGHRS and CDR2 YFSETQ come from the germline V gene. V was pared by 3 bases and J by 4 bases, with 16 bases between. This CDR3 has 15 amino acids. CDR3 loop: CASSSTQGGGTEAFF. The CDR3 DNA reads TGCGCCAGCAGCTCTACACAGGGAGGTGGCACTGAAGCTTTCTTT. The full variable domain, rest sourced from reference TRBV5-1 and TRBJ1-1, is KAGVTQTPRYLIKTRGQQVTLSCSPISGHRSVSWYQQTPGQGLQFLFEYFSETQRNKGNFPGRFSGRQFSNSRSEMNVSTLELGDSALYLCASSSTQGGGTEAFFGQGTRLTVV.

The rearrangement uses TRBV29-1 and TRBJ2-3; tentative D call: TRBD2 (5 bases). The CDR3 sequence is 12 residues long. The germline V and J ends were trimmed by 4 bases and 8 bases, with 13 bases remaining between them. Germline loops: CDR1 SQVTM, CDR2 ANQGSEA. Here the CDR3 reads CSVVEDPGTQYF. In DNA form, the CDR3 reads TGCAGCGTTGTGGAGGACCCGGGTACGCAGTATTTT.

CDR3 sequence reads: CASSFPGTYGYTF. CDR3 coding DNA: TGTGCCAGCAGCTTCCCGGGGACCTATGGCTACACCTTC. The rearrangement uses TRBV7-9 and TRBJ1-2, with D maybe TRBD1 (5 bases). This CDR3 has 13 amino acids. V was clipped by 3 bases and J by 4 bases, with 9 bases between them. Per the germline V gene, CDR1 is SEHNR and CDR2 is FQNEAQ (reference sequence).

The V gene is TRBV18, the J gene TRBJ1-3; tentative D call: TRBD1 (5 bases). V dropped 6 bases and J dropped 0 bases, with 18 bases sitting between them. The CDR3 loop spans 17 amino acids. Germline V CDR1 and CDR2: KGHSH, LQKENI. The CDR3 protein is CASSFVVGQSSGNTIYF. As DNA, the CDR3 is TGTGCCAGCTCTTTTGTGGTGGGGCAGAGCTCTGGAAACACCATATATTTT.

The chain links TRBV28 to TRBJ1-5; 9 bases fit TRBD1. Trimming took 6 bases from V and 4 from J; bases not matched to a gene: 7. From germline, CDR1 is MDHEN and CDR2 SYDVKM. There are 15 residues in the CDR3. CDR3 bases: TGTGCCAGCAGACCACAGGGGGCTGGAAATCAGCCCCAGCATTTT. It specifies CASRPQGAGNQPQHF.

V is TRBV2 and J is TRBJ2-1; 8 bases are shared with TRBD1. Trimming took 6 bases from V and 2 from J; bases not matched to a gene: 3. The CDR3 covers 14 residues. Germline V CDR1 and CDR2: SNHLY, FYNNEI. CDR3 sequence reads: CASRSGGAYNEQFF. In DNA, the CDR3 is TGTGCCAGCAGATCAGGGGGCGCCTACAATGAGCAGTTCTTC. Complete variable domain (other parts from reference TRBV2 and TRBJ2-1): EPEVTQTPSHQVTQMGQEVILRCVPISNHLYFYWYRQILGQKVEFLVSFYNNEISEKSEIFDDQFSVERPDGSNFTLKIRSTKLEDSAMYFCASRSGGAYNEQFFGPGTRLTVL.

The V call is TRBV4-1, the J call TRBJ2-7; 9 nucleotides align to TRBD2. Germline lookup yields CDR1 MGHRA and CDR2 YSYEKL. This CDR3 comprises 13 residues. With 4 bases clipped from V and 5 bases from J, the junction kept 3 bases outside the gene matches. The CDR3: CASSPASGNEQYF. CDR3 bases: TGCGCCAGCAGCCCTGCTAGCGGGAACGAGCAGTACTTC.

The CDR3 spells CAIGGNTIYF. The CDR3 DNA is TGTGCCATCGGTGGAAACACCATATATTTT. V and J are TRBV10-3 and TRBJ1-3; unclear D gene. The CDR3 spans 10 residues. Trimming stripped 8 bases from V and 3 bases from J, with 2 bases between. Germline loops: CDR1 ENHRY, CDR2 SYGVKD.

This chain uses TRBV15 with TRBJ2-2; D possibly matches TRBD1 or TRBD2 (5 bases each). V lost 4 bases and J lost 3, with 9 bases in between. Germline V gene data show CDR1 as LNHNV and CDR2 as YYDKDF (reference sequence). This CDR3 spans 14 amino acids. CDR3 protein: CATSNGADTGELFF. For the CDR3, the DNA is TGTGCCACCAGCAACGGGGCTGACACCGGGGAGCTGTTTTTT.

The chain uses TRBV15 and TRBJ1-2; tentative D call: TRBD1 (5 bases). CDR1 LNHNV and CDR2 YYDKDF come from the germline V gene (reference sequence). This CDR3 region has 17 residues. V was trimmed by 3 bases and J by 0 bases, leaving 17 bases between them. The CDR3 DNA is TGTGCCACCAGCAGGGGCTGGGCCGGGACTCCTAACTATGGCTACACCTTC. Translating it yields CATSRGWAGTPNYGYTF.

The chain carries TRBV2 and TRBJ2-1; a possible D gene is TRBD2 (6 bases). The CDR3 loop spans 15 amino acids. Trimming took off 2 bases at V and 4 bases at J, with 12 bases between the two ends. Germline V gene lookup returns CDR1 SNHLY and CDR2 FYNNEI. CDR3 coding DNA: TGTGCCAGCAGTGAACTAGGACTAACATACAATGAGCAGTTCTTC. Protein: CASSELGLTYNEQFF.

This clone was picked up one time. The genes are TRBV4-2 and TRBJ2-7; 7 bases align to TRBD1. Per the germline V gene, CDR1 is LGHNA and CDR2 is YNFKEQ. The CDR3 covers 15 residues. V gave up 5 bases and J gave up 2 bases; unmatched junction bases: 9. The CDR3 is CASSTRTGSTYEQYF. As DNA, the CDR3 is TGTGCCAGCAGCACCCGGACAGGATCAACCTACGAGCAGTACTTC.

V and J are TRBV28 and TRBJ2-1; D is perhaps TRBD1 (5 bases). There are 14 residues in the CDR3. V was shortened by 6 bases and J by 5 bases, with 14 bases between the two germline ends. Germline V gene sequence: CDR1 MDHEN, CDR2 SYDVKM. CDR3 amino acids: CASSRLLDNNEQFF. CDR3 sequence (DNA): TGTGCCAGCAGCCGCTTATTGGACAACAATGAGCAGTTCTTC.

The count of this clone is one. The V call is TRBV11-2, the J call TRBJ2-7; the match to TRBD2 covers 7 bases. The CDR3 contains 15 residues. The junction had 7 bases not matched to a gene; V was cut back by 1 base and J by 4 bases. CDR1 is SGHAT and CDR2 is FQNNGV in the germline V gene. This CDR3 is CASSLGSGLFYEQYF. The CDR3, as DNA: TGTGCCAGCAGCTTAGGATCGGGACTATTTTACGAGCAGTACTTC. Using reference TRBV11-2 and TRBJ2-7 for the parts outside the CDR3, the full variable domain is EAGVAQSPRYKIIEKRQSVAFWCNPISGHATLYWYQQILGQGPKLLIQFQNNGVVDDSQLPKDRFSAERLKGVDSTLKIQPAKLEDSAVYLCASSLGSGLFYEQYFGPGTRLTVT.

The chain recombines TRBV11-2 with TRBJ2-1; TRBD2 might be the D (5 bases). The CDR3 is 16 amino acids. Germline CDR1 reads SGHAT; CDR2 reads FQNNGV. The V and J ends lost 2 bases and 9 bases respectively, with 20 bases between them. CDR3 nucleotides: TGTGCCAGCAGCTTACGGAGAGTTGGGAGCTCCGGTGAGCAGTTCTTC. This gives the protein CASSLRRVGSSGEQFF.

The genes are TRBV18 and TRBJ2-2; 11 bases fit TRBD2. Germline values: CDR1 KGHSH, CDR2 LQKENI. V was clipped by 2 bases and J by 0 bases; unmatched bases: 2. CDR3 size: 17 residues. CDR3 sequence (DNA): TGTGCCAGCTCACCAGCTAGCGGGAGGACGAACACCGGGGAGCTGTTTTTT. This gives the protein CASSPASGRTNTGELFF. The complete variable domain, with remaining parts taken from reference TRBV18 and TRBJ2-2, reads NAGVMQNPRHLVRRRGQEARLRCSPMKGHSHVYWYRQLPEEGLKFMVYLQKENIIDESGMPKERFSAEFPKEGPSILRIQQVVRGDSAAYFCASSPASGRTNTGELFFGEGSRLTVL.

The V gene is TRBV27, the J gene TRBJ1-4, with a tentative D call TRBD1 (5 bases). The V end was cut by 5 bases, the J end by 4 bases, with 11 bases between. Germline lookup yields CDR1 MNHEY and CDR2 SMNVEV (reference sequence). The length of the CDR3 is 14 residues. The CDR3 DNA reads TGTGCCAGCAGTCCAGGACACTTTAATGAAAAACTGTTTTTT. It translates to CASSPGHFNEKLFF.

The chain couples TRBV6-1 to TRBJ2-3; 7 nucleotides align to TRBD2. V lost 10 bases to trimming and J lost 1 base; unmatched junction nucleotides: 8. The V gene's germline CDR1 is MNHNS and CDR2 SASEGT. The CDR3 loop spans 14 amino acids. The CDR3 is CATRSSGRTDTQYF. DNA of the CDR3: TGTGCCACCCGATCTAGCGGTCGCACAGATACGCAGTATTTT.

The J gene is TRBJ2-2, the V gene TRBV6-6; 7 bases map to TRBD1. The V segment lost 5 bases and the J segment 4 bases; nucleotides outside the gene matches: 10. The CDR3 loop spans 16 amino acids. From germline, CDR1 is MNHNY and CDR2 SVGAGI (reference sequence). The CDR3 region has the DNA TGTGCCAGCAGTCCCTCACAGGGGCGGGTCACCGGGGAGCTGTTTTTT. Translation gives CASSPSQGRVTGELFF.

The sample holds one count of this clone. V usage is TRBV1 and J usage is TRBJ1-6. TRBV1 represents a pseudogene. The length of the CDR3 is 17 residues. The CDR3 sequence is CTSSQDLAGAGDSPLHF. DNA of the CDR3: TGCACCAGCAGCCAAGATCTTGCCGGGGCCGGGGATTCACCCCTCCACTTT.

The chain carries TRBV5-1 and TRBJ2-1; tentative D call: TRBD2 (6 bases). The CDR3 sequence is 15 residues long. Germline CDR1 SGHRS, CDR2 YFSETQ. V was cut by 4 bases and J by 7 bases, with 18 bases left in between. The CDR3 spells CASSLNIGSGNEQFF. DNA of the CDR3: TGCGCCAGCAGCCTGAACATAGGGAGCGGGAATGAGCAGTTCTTC. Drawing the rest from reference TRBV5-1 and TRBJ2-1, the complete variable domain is KAGVTQTPRYLIKTRGQQVTLSCSPISGHRSVSWYQQTPGQGLQFLFEYFSETQRNKGNFPGRFSGRQFSNSRSEMNVSTLELGDSALYLCASSLNIGSGNEQFFGPGTRLTVL.

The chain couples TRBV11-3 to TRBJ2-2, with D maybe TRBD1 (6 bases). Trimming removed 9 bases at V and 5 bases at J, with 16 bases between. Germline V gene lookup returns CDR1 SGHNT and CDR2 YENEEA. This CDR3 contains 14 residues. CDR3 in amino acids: CASSRGWRTGELFF. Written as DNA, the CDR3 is TGTGCCAGTAGCAGGGGCTGGCGAACCGGGGAGCTGTTTTTT.

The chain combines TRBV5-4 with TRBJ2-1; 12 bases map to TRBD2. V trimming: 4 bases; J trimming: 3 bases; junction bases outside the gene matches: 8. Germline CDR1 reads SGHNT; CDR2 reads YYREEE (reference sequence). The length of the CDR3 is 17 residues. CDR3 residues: CASSRIGLAGIYNEQFF. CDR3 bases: TGTGCCAGCAGCCGCATTGGACTAGCGGGAATCTACAATGAGCAGTTCTTC. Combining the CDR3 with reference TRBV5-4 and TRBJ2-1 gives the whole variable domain ETGVTQSPTHLIKTRGQQVTLRCSSQSGHNTVSWYQQALGQGPQFIFQYYREEENGRGNFPPRFSGLQFPNYSSELNVNALELDDSALYLCASSRIGLAGIYNEQFFGPGTRLTVL.

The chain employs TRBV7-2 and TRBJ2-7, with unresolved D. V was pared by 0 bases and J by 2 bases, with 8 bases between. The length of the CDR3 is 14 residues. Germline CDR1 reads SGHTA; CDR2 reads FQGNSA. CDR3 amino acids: CASSLAIDAYEQYF. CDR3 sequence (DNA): TGTGCCAGCAGCTTAGCAATCGACGCCTACGAGCAGTACTTC.